This paragraph covers one T cell receptor beta chain sequence. This entry belongs to a study of cytomegalovirus exposure and HLA in healthy donors. It was the approximately 130-subject validation cohort, separate from the roughly 700-subject first cohort, to which the donors belonged. V trimming: 3 bases; J trimming: 4 bases; junction bases outside the gene matches: 3. The CDR3 sequence is 14 residues long. Germline loops: CDR1 WNHNN, CDR2 SYGVQD (reference sequence). Sequencing was performed with immunoSEQ multiplex PCR; in TCRdb, only in-frame clones are kept and a portion is missing. Of 120,000 or so clones in the sample, approximately 90% were seen once.

This sequence joins TRBV10-1 and TRBJ2-1; TRBD1 matches 7 bases. The receptor was derived from a young man in good health and CMV-seropositive. Sequencing used PBMCs. DNA for the CDR3: TGCGCCAGCAGTGATGGACAGGCTTACAATGAGCAGTTCTTC. Translating it yields CASSDGQAYNEQFF.